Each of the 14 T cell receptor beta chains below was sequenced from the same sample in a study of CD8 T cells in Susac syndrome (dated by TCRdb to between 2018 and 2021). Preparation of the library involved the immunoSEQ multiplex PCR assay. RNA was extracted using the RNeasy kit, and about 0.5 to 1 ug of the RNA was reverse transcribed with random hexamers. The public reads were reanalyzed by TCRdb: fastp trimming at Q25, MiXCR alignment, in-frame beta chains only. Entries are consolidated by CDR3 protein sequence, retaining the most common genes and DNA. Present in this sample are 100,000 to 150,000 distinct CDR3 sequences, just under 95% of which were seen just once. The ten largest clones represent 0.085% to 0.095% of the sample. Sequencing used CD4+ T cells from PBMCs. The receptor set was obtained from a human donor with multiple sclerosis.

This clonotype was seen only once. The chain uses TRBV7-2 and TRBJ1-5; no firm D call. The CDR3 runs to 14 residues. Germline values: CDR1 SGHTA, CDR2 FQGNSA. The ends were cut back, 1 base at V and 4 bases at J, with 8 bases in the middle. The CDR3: CASSLVSGNQPQHF. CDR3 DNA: TGTGCCAGCAGCTTAGTTAGTGGTAATCAGCCCCAGCATTTT.

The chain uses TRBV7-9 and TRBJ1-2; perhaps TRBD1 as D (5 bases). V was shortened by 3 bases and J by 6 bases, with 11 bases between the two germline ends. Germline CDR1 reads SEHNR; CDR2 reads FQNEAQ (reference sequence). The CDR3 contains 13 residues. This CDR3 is CASSFREQDGYTF. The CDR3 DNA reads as TGTGCCAGCAGCTTCAGGGAGCAGGATGGCTACACCTTC. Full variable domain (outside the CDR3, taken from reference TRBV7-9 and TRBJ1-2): DTGVSQNPRHKITKRGQNVTFRCDPISEHNRLYWYRQTLGQGPEFLTYFQNEAQLEKSRLLSDRFSAERPKGSFSTLEIQRTEQGDSAMYLCASSFREQDGYTFGSGTRLTVV.

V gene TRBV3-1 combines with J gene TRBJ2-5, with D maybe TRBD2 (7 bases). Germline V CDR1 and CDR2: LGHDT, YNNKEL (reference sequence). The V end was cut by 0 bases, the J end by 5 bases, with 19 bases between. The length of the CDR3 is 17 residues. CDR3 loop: CASSQDLVGGPFETQYF. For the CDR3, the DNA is TGTGCCAGCAGCCAAGATCTTGTGGGGGGGCCCTTTGAGACCCAGTACTTC.

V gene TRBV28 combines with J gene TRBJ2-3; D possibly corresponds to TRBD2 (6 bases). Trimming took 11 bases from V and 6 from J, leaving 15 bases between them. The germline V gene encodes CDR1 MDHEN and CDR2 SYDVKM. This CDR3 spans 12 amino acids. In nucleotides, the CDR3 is TGTGCCGCCGGGACTCCGAGGGATACGCAGTATTTT. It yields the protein CAAGTPRDTQYF.

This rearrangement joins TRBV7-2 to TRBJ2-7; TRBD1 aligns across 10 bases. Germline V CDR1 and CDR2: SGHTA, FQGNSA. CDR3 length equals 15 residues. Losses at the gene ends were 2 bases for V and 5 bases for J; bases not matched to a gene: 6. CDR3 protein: CASSLRGTGAHEQYF. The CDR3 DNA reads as TGTGCCAGCAGCTTAAGAGGGACAGGGGCCCACGAGCAGTACTTC.

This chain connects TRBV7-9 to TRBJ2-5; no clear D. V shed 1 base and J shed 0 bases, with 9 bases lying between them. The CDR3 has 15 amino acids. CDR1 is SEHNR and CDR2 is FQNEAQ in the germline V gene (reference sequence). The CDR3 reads CASSLGDTYQETQYF. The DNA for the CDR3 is TGTGCCAGCAGCTTAGGAGACACATACCAAGAGACCCAGTACTTC.

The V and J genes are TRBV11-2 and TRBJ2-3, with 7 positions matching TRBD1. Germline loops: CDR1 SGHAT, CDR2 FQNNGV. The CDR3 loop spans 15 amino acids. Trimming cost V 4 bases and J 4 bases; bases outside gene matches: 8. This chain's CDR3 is CASSSDRTGADTQYF. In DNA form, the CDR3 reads TGTGCCAGCAGCTCCGATCGAACAGGGGCAGATACGCAGTATTTT.

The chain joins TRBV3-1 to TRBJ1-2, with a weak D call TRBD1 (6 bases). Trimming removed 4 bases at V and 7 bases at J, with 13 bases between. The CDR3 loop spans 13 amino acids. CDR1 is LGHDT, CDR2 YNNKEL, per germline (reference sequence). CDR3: CASSRAGDAGYTF. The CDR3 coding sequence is TGTGCCAGCAGCCGCGCAGGGGACGCTGGCTACACCTTC.

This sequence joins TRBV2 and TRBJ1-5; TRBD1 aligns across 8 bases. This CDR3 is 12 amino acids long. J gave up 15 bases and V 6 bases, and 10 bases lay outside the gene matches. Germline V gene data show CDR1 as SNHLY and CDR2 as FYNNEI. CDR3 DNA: TGTGCCAGCAGCCGTAGGACAGGGTTGTGGCATTTT. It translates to CASSRRTGLWHF.

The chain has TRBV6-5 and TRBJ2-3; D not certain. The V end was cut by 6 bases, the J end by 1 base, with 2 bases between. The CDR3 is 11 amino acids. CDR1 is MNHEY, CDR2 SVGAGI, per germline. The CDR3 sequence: CASRRTDTQYF. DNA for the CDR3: TGTGCCAGCAGGCGCACAGATACGCAGTATTTT.

The CDR3 bases are TGCAGTGCTAGCGGGTCTGGGGGGGAAAAACTGTTTTTT. It encodes CSASGSGGEKLFF. The V and J genes are TRBV20-1 and TRBJ1-4, with a tentative D call TRBD1 (5 bases). The V gene's germline CDR1 is DFQATT and CDR2 SNEGSKA (reference sequence). V lost 3 bases and J 8 bases, leaving 13 bases between the germline ends. The CDR3 extends over 13 amino acids.

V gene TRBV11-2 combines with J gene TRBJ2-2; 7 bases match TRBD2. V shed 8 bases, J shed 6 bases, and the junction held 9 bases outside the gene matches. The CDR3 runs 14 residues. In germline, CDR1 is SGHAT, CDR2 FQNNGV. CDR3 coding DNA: TGTGCCAGCGCACCCGGACTAGTAGCCGGGGAGCTGTTTTTT. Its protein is CASAPGLVAGELFF.

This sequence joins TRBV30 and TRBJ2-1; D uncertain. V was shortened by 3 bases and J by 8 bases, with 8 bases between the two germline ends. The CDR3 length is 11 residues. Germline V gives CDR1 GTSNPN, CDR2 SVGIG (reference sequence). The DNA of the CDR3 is TGTGCCTGGAGAAGACGGGATGAGCAGTTCTTC. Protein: CAWRRRDEQFF. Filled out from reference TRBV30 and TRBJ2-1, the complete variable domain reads SQTIHQWPATLVQPVGSPLSLECTVEGTSNPNLYWYRQAAGRGLQLLFYSVGIGQISSEVPQNLSASRPQDRQFILSSKKLLLSDSGFYLCAWRRRDEQFFGPGTRLTVL.

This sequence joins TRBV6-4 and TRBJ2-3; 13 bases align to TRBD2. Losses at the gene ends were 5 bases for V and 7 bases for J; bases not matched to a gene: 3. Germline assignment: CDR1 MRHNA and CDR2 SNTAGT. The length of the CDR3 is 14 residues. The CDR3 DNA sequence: TGTGCCAGCAGTCACGGGACTAGCGGGAATACGCAGTATTTT. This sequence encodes CASSHGTSGNTQYF.